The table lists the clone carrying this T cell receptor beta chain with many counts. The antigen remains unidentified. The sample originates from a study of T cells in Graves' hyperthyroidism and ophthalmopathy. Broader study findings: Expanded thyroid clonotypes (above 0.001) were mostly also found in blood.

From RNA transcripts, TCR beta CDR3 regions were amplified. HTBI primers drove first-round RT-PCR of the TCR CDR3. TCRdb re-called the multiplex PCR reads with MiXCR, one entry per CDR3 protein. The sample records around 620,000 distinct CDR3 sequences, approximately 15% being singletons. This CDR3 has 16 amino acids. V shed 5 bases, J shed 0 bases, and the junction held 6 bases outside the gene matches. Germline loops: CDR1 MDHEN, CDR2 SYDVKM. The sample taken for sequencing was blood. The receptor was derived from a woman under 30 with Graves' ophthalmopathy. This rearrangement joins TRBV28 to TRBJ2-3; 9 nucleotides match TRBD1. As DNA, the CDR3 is TGTGCCAGCAGTCCTCCCGGGACAGGGAGCACAGATACGCAGTATTTT. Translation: CASSPPGTGSTDTQYF.